This T cell receptor beta chain was found in a study of technical replicates of blood from several donors. Profiled with immunoSEQ multiplex PCR; TCRdb holds only in-frame clones, not every one. Here the sample spans some 74,000 clones, approximately 92% being singletons. V was trimmed by 4 bases and J by 4 bases, leaving 8 bases between them. Germline-derived CDR1 and CDR2 are SQVTM and ANQGSEA. This CDR3 is 12 amino acids long. Sample: T cells isolated from PBMCs. The TCR originated in a human donor in good health. This chain joins TRBV29-1 and TRBJ1-3; no reliable D call. CDR3 nucleotides: TGCAGCGTTGTGTTAAGCGGAAACACCATATATTTT. Protein: CSVVLSGNTIYF.